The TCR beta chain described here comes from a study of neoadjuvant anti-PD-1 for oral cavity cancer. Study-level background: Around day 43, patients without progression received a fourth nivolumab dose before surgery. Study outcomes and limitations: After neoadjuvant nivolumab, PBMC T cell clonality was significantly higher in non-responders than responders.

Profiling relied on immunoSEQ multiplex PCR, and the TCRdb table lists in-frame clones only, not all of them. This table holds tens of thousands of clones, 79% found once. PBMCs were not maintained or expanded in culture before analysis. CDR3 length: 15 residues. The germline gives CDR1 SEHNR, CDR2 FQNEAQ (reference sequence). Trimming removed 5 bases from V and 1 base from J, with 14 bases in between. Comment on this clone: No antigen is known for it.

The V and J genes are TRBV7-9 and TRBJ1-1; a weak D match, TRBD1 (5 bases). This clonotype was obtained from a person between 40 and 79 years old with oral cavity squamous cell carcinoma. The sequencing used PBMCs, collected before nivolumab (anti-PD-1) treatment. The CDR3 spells CASSIQSTGNTEAFF. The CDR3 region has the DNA TGTGCCAGCAGCATCCAATCTACAGGGAACACTGAAGCTTTCTTT.